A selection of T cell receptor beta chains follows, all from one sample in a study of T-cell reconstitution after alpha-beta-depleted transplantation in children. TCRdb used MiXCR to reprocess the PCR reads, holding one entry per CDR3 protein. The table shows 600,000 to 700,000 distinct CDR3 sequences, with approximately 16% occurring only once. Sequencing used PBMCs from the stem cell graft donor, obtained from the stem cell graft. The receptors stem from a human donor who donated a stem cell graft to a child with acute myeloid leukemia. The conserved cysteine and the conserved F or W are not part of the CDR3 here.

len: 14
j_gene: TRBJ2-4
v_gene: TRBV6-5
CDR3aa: ASSYPMLGGENIQY

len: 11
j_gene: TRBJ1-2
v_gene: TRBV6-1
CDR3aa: ASRVQGSYGYT

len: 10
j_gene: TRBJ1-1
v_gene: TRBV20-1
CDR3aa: SATTGNTEAF

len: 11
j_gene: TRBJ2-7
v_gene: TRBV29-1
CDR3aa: SVGKGKSYEQY

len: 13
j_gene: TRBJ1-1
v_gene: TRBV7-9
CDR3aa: ASSLRDGMNTEAF

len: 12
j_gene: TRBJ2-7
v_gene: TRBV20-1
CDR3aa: SARDPVLSYEQY

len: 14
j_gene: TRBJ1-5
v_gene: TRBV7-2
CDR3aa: ASSSEGQGSGQPQH

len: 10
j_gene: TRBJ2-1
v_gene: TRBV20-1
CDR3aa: SARESPGEQF

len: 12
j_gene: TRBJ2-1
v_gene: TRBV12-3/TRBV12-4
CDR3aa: ASAPGTGSYEQF

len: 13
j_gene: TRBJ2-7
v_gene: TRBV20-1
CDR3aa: SARTGLAGSYEQY

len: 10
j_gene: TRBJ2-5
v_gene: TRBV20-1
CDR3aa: SAGGRVVTQY

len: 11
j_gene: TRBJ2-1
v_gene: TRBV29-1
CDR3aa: SVEQRGLSEQF

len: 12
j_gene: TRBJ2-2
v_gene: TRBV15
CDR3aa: ATSRSREGGELF

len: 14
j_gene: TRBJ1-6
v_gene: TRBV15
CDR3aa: ATSRGGDRGSSPLH

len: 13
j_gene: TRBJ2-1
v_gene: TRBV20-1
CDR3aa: SALPGQGYYNEQF

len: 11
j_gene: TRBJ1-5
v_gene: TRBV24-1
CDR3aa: ATKGSNNQPQH

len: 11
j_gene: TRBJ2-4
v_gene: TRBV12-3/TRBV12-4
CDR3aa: ASSFPGQNIQY

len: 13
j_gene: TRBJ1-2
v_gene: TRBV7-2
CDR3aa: ASSNRDTGDYGYT